This TCR beta chain appears in the sequencing data of a study of radiotherapy plus CTLA-4 blockade in lung cancer. Broader study findings: Clones of tumor-derived TCRs expanded in blood after radiotherapy plus ipilimumab.

CDR1 and CDR2 (germline): MDHEN, SYDVKM. This CDR3 contains 14 residues. V shed 2 bases and J shed 1 base, with 6 bases lying between them. The method was immunoSEQ multiplex PCR; TCRdb's version includes in-frame clones alone and lacks a portion of them. Counted here are roughly 50,000 clones, approximately 84% occurring once; the ten biggest clones make up 4% to 5.5%. This clone has just one count. What it binds is unknown. Here the sequenced sample was peripheral blood, taken from a patient treated with radiotherapy plus ipilimumab. V and J are TRBV28 and TRBJ1-3; D remains ambiguous. The receptor was derived from a human donor with non-small cell lung cancer whose response to radiotherapy plus ipilimumab could not be evaluated. The CDR3 sequence: CASSLGQSGNTIYF. In DNA, the CDR3 is TGTGCCAGCAGTTTAGGCCAGTCTGGAAACACCATATATTTT.